The text below deals with one TCR beta chain. Its antigen remains unknown. The data originate from a study of post-analysis software for immune sequencing data. Researchers reported that TCR beta cDNA libraries carried unique molecular identifiers. Around 500,000 cDNA molecules were obtained per 1 to 10 million input T cells. MiXCR was run by TCRdb on the PCR reads, yielding one entry per CDR3 protein. The data hold roughly 670,000 distinct CDR3 sequences, with roughly three fifths observed a single time. From germline, CDR1 is WSHSY and CDR2 SAAADI. The CDR3 consists of 15 residues. V lost 0 bases to trimming and J lost 8 bases; unmatched junction nucleotides: 7. Study-wide findings and caveats: Diversity measured as normalized Chao1 was significantly lower in multiple sclerosis patients than in controls. Elevated frequency relative to controls characterized about 5 TRBV segments in patients, TRBV5-6, TRBV5-1 and TRBV20-1 among them. Same-batch samples co-clustered strongly by F measure.

The chain is built from TRBV10-2 and TRBJ2-3; 8 bases are a match to TRBD2. This TCR came from a girl under 10 years old with multiple sclerosis. The specimen sequenced was blood. CDR3 in amino acids: CASSESGTRLVTQYF. The CDR3 DNA sequence: TGCGCCAGCAGTGAGTCGGGGACTAGACTTGTTACGCAGTATTTT.